This entry features one T cell receptor beta chain sequence. The antigen it binds to is not known. There are no base qualities to consult, and no much larger clone falls within one base. To prepare the library, the immunoSEQ multiplex PCR assay was applied. For TCR sequencing, RNA was extracted from every sample and reverse transcribed into cDNA to serve as template. SuperScript III was used for first-strand cDNA synthesis, primed with a 2:1 mix of oligo-dT and random hexamers. Amplification bias was assessed with a synthetic immune receptor repertoire, and residual bias was removed computationally. The original pipeline was this. Raw reads were preprocessed for error removal, and CDR3 was defined according to IMGT conventions as running from the conserved cysteine to phenylalanine. To get clonality, Shannon entropy was normalized by log2 of the number of productive unique TCRs and the result was subtracted from 1. Scalp TCRbeta sequences were cross-referenced with sorted blood CD4 and CD8 repertoires so that the CD4 or CD8 identity of scalp clones could be inferred. TCRdb took over this immuneACCESS table, retaining in-frame rearrangements with V and J assigned. Such tables are incomplete; in checked studies, under half of the missing clones stem from an unresolved V gene, and the remainder is unexplained. V and J calls and clone size are copied from that table; D and trimming were computed from the DNA. This sample has about 120,000 clones in its table, and 35% to 40% of those were observed once. 3% to 3.5% of the sample rests with the top ten.

Looking up the germline V gene yields CDR1 MGHRA and CDR2 YSYEKL. The CDR3 starts with the cysteine, ends with the phenylalanine, and has 18 residues. The kept DNA is CDR3 alone, 54 bases in frame from the first base. The record originates from a study of CD8+ T cells in alopecia areata (dated 2018 in TCRdb). For the study in its entirety: The treated patients, all with moderate-to-severe alopecia areata, were enrolled in an open-label pilot trial of oral tofacitinib given at 5 to 10 mg twice daily. Tofacitinib-treated patients had biopsies at baseline and at 4 and 24 weeks of treatment, with a later scalp biopsy in several patients. Clonality in the scalp was compared among normal scalp (n=4), patchy alopecia areata scalp (n=8), and alopecia totalis/universalis scalp (n=8). RNA came from the PAXgene miRNA kit for fixed scalp, the miRNeasy kit for PBMCs, and the RNeasy kit for mouse skin. The study used high-throughput TCRbeta sequencing to examine T cell clonal expansion in alopecia areata, in both the C3H/HeJ mouse model and human patients. TCRbeta CDR3 regions were amplified by immunoSEQ multiplex PCR using 35 Vbeta forward and 13 Jbeta reverse primers. Human TCRbeta sequencing covered scalp tissue and sorted CD4+ and CD8+ peripheral blood T cells from patchy and totalis/universalis alopecia areata patients and healthy controls. Tofacitinib was administered for 6 to 18 months, and 6 months of follow-up off drug were then conducted to assess delayed response and recurrence.

Peripheral blood and lesional scalp punch biopsies were obtained from patients with alopecia areata. PBMCs were isolated by density centrifugation and stained for CD3, CD4 and CD8, after which CD4+ and CD8+ T cells were sorted on a FACSAria. Broad study findings and their caveats: Unlike mouse skin, which is dominated by gammadelta T cells, normal human skin has resident alphabeta T cells that are also sequenced, and this complicates analysis of the scalp TCR repertoire. TCR sequences shared between patients were less clear than in mice, possibly partly because of HLA diversity in the patient population. Compared with normal scalp, lesional scalp, particularly in alopecia totalis/universalis, had higher clonality and more expanded CD8+ clones, which suggests antigenic drive.

Specimen: CD4+ T cells sorted from blood. This clonotype originated in a human donor with alopecia areata. This chain joins TRBV4-1 to TRBJ2-5, with 9 bases aligning to TRBD1. The end of the DNA fits TRBJ2-7 better, so the J call may be wrong. The DNA sequence follows: TGCGCCAGCAGCCTCCGGGTGGACAGGGGCACTTCTATCTACGAGCAGTACTTC. It translates as CASSLRVDRGTSIYEQYF.